This T cell receptor beta chain was captured in a study of blood T cells in healthy people across ages. For the second PCR, which ran for 7 to 11 cycles, a sample-barcoded 5' primer and a J-beta primer mix were used. TCRdb called the 5' RACE reads again in MiXCR, with one record for every CDR3 protein. The sample contains approximately 1.5 million distinct CDR3 sequences, about 35% of which appear only once. The CDR3 contains 16 residues. The germline V gene has CDR1 SGHRS and CDR2 YFSETQ. V was clipped by 0 bases and J by 6 bases; unmatched bases: 7. Sequencing input: blood. The sequence was collected from a woman in her twenties or thirties in good health. V is TRBV5-1 and J is TRBJ2-3, with 10 bases that match TRBD2. The DNA of the CDR3 is TGCGCCAGCAGCTTGGGGCTAGCGGGAGTTTGGGATACGCAGTATTTT. It yields the protein CASSLGLAGVWDTQYF.